Below, 24 T cell receptor beta chains from the same sample are listed, as sequenced in a study of cytomegalovirus exposure and HLA in healthy donors. The PCR employed 60 Vbeta primers together with 13 Jbeta primers. Measured with immunoSEQ multiplex PCR; TCRdb has only the in-frame clones, and not every one. The profile shows about 170,000 clones, 75% to 85% of them singletons. The sequenced material came from PBMCs. The receptors originated from a woman in her forties or fifties in good health and CMV-seropositive.

This clone was observed a single time. The chain recombines TRBV4-1 with TRBJ2-5, with 7 nucleotides matching TRBD2. This CDR3 comprises 15 residues. With V trimmed by 1 base and J by 3 bases, 5 bases remained unmatched. The germline V gene encodes CDR1 MGHRA and CDR2 YSYEKL. The CDR3 spells CASSQVRGGEETQYF. The DNA for the CDR3 is TGCGCCAGCAGCCAAGTGCGGGGAGGGGAAGAGACCCAGTACTTC.

This chain joins TRBV30 and TRBJ2-1; D remains unclear. Germline-derived CDR1 and CDR2 are GTSNPN and SVGIG (reference sequence). There are 12 residues in the CDR3. The germline V and J ends were trimmed by 3 bases and 6 bases, with 9 bases remaining between them. In nucleotides, the CDR3 is TGTGCCTGGAGATCCTACGGCAATGAGCAGTTCTTC. Translating gives CAWRSYGNEQFF.

This rearrangement joins TRBV7-8 to TRBJ2-7; TRBD1 aligns across 12 bases. This CDR3 is 15 amino acids long. CDR1 SGHVS and CDR2 FQNEAQ come from the germline V gene. V dropped 1 base and J dropped 6; count of bases not matched to a gene: 4. CDR3 residues: CASSLVGQGASEQYF. The CDR3 DNA reads TGTGCCAGCAGCTTAGTGGGACAGGGGGCGTCCGAGCAGTACTTC.

The chain couples TRBV27 to TRBJ2-1, with D perhaps TRBD2 (7 bases). V shed 11 bases and J shed 2 bases, with 22 bases lying between them. Germline values: CDR1 MNHEY, CDR2 SMNVEV (reference sequence). The CDR3 spans 16 residues. CDR3 region: CASQSNPGGPYNEQFF. The CDR3 nucleotides read TGTGCCTCACAGTCAAACCCGGGGGGCCCCTACAATGAGCAGTTCTTC.

This chain joins TRBV11-3 and TRBJ2-7; the match to TRBD2 covers 9 bases. Germline trimming cut 5 bases from V and 5 bases from J; bases unmatched to any gene: 7. The CDR3 runs 14 residues. CDR1 is SGHNT, CDR2 YENEEA, per germline. CDR3 sequence (DNA): TGTGCCAGCAGCCCCCGCGGGGGGGATCACGAGCAGTACTTC. Translation gives CASSPRGGDHEQYF.

The rearrangement joins TRBV4-1 to TRBJ1-2, with D possibly matching TRBD1 (6 bases). In germline, CDR1 is MGHRA, CDR2 YSYEKL. The ends were cut back, 4 bases at V and 8 bases at J, with 20 bases in the middle. This CDR3 spans 15 amino acids. The CDR3 DNA reads as TGCGCCAGCAGCCCGAGGACAGATTTCTATGAGGGCTACACCTTC. The encoded protein is CASSPRTDFYEGYTF.

This rearrangement joins TRBV19 to TRBJ2-7; possibly TRBD2 for D (6 bases). The V gene lost 5 bases and the J gene lost 3 bases, with 17 bases spanning the gap. Germline assignment: CDR1 LNHDA and CDR2 SQIVND (reference sequence). This CDR3 comprises 15 residues. This CDR3 is CASSPRAGRGYEQYF. CDR3 nucleotide sequence: TGTGCCAGTAGTCCTAGGGCGGGACGGGGCTACGAGCAGTACTTC.

The chain couples TRBV16 to TRBJ2-5; D is possibly TRBD2 (7 bases). The CDR3 runs 16 residues. Germline CDR1 reads KGHSY; CDR2 reads FQNENV. The V gene lost 0 bases and the J gene lost 1 base, with 12 bases spanning the gap. CDR3 DNA: TGTGCCAGCAGCCAATCAGGGGAGGGGGTCCAAGAGACCCAGTACTTC. Its protein product is CASSQSGEGVQETQYF.

V is TRBV5-1 and J is TRBJ2-1, with 10 bases matching TRBD2. Germline-derived CDR1 and CDR2 are SGHRS and YFSETQ. This CDR3 comprises 15 residues. V shed 0 bases, J shed 7 bases, and the junction held 4 bases outside the gene matches. The CDR3 loop reads CASSLGLAGLNEQFF. For the CDR3, the DNA is TGCGCCAGCAGCTTGGGACTAGCGGGTCTGAATGAGCAGTTCTTC.

The J gene is TRBJ2-3, the V gene TRBV2; D perhaps matches TRBD1 (5 bases). CDR3 length: 12 amino acids. V gave up 9 bases and J gave up 2 bases, with 9 bases separating them. The germline CDR1 and CDR2 sequences are SNHLY and FYNNEI. The CDR3 DNA reads TGTGCCAGTGGGGCTGCCACAGATACGCAGTATTTT. Protein sequence: CASGAATDTQYF.

This clone was detected only a few times. The same CDR3 also results from other DNA sequences found in this sample. J is TRBJ2-7 and V is TRBV5-6; the match to TRBD1 covers 8 bases. Unmatched junction bases numbered 3, after V lost 1 base and J lost 3 bases. Germline CDR1 SGHDT, CDR2 YYEEEE. There are 14 residues in the CDR3. CDR3 region: CASSLRQGHYEQYF. The CDR3 DNA sequence: TGTGCCAGCAGCTTGCGACAGGGGCACTACGAGCAGTACTTC.

This sequence joins TRBV5-6 and TRBJ2-5; D is possibly TRBD1 (6 bases). With the DNA end fitting TRBJ2-7 better, the J assignment may be wrong. The germline gives CDR1 SGHDT, CDR2 YYEEEE. CDR3 size: 14 residues. CDR3 residues: CASSITGSSYEQYF. The CDR3 nucleotides read TGTGCCAGCAGCATAACAGGGAGCTCCTACGAGCAGTACTTC.

The chain has TRBV2 and TRBJ2-1; D ambiguous. V lost 4 bases, J lost 0 bases, and 10 bases lay in between. The germline V gene has CDR1 SNHLY and CDR2 FYNNEI. The CDR3 is 15 residues long. The CDR3 nucleotides are TGTGCCAGCAGTGGAACCCCCAGCTCCTACAATGAGCAGTTCTTC. The encoded protein is CASSGTPSSYNEQFF.

The chain carries TRBV5-5 and TRBJ2-2, with 10 bases lining up with TRBD1. The germline V gene has CDR1 SGHKS and CDR2 YYEKEE (reference sequence). The CDR3 length is 16 residues. With V trimmed by 0 bases and J by 6 bases, 5 bases remained unmatched. The CDR3 DNA is TGTGCCAGCAGCTTGGCCGGGACAGGGGTGGCCGGGGAGCTGTTTTTT. Translating it yields CASSLAGTGVAGELFF. Drawing the rest from reference TRBV5-5 and TRBJ2-2, the complete variable domain is DAGVTQSPTHLIKTRGQQVTLRCSPISGHKSVSWYQQVLGQGPQFIFQYYEKEERGRGNFPDRFSARQFPNYSSELNVNALLLGDSALYLCASSLAGTGVAGELFFGEGSRLTVL.

This clone was seen just once. V is TRBV30 and J is TRBJ1-5, with 10 bases aligning to TRBD1. Germline values: CDR1 GTSNPN, CDR2 SVGIG (reference sequence). Germline trimming cut 2 bases from V and 2 bases from J; bases unmatched to any gene: 9. This CDR3 is 17 amino acids long. The CDR3 nucleotides are TGTGCCTGGAGTTACCATATTGGGACAGGGGGCAATCAGCCCCAGCATTTT. This translates into CAWSYHIGTGGNQPQHF.

The sample holds a few counts of this clone. The chain joins TRBV18 to TRBJ2-6; TRBD1 might be the D (5 bases). Germline-derived CDR1 and CDR2 are KGHSH and LQKENI. V lost 5 bases and J lost 2, with 10 bases in between. There are 15 residues in the CDR3. For the CDR3, the DNA is TGTGCCAGCTCAACAGGTCCCCCTGGGGCCAACGTCCTGACTTTC. Translation gives CASSTGPPGANVLTF. Complete variable domain (other parts from reference TRBV18 and TRBJ2-6): NAGVMQNPRHLVRRRGQEARLRCSPMKGHSHVYWYRQLPEEGLKFMVYLQKENIIDESGMPKERFSAEFPKEGPSILRIQQVVRGDSAAYFCASSTGPPGANVLTFGAGSRLTVL.

The V call is TRBV5-5, the J call TRBJ1-5, with a tentative D call TRBD1 (6 bases). Germline CDR1 reads SGHKS; CDR2 reads YYEKEE (reference sequence). CDR3 length: 14 amino acids. The ends were cut back, 4 bases at V and 2 bases at J, with 10 bases in the middle. The CDR3 reads CASSREGGNQPQHF. Here the CDR3 DNA reads TGTGCCAGCAGCAGGGAGGGGGGCAATCAGCCCCAGCATTTT.

This clone was detected a few times. The CDR3 loop reads CASSQAQGFSGNTIYF. The CDR3 DNA is TGTGCCAGCAGCCAAGCACAGGGTTTTTCTGGAAACACCATATATTTT. The genes are TRBV14 and TRBJ1-3, with D tentatively TRBD1 (6 bases). Trimming removed 1 base from V and 1 base from J, with 11 bases in between. The CDR3 has 16 residues. The germline CDR1 and CDR2 sequences are SGHDN and FVKESK.

The chain combines TRBV6-6 with TRBJ2-7; D may be TRBD1 (5 bases). Germline loops: CDR1 MNHNY, CDR2 SVGAGI (reference sequence). The CDR3 covers 15 residues. V lost 7 bases, J lost 0 bases, and 16 bases lay in between. The CDR3 DNA reads as TGTGCCAGCACCGCCGGACAAGGATACTCCTACGAGCAGTACTTC. It translates to CASTAGQGYSYEQYF.

This chain connects TRBV9 to TRBJ2-2; tentatively, D is TRBD1 (5 bases). The CDR3 runs 14 residues. Germline V gene lookup returns CDR1 SGDLS and CDR2 YYNGEE. The germline V and J ends were trimmed by 2 bases and 1 base, with 6 bases remaining between them. The CDR3 spells CASSVQGNTGELFF. The CDR3 DNA follows: TGTGCCAGCAGCGTGCAGGGGAACACCGGGGAGCTGTTTTTT.

The rearrangement uses TRBV6-1 and TRBJ2-2; no clear D. The CDR3 has 14 residues. Germline CDR1 MNHNS, CDR2 SASEGT. V was clipped by 2 bases and J by 2 bases, with 6 bases between them. The CDR3 DNA reads TGTGCCAGCAGTGAACAGTTTAACACCGGGGAGCTGTTTTTT. Amino acids: CASSEQFNTGELFF.

This clone has only a few counts. Here the CDR3 reads CASSLDREVEQPQHF. The DNA of the CDR3 is TGTGCCAGCAGCTTAGACAGGGAAGTAGAACAGCCCCAGCATTTT. V and J are TRBV11-3 and TRBJ1-5; TRBD1 is a possible D gene (5 bases). Germline lookup yields CDR1 SGHNT and CDR2 YENEEA. The CDR3 extends over 15 amino acids. V was pared by 0 bases and J by 7 bases, with 13 bases between.

The chain recombines TRBV5-1 with TRBJ1-2; 8 positions agree with TRBD1. This CDR3 contains 15 residues. The ends lost 4 bases at V and 5 bases at J; junction bases unmatched: 10. Germline V CDR1 and CDR2: SGHRS, YFSETQ. The CDR3 region has the DNA TGCGCCAGCAGCCTAAGGACAGGGAGGGAATATGGCTACACCTTC. As protein: CASSLRTGREYGYTF.

The J gene is TRBJ1-4, the V gene TRBV4-1; 7 nucleotides line up with TRBD1. The CDR3 contains 19 residues. CDR1 is MGHRA and CDR2 is YSYEKL in the germline V gene. V dropped 0 bases and J dropped 2; count of bases not matched to a gene: 12. The CDR3: CASSQDMRQGLGTNEKLFF. The CDR3 region has the DNA TGCGCCAGCAGCCAAGATATGAGACAGGGATTAGGGACTAATGAAAAACTGTTTTTT.